Listed below are T cell receptor beta chains from one sample, sequenced in a study of beta chain features in type 1 diabetes. Data came from immunoSEQ multiplex PCR; TCRdb stores just in-frame clones and leaves some out. The sample consists of fewer than 250,000 clones, 68% of them appearing once. The sample taken for sequencing was naive CD4+ T cells from blood. These receptors were taken from a man aged 30 to 45 in good health. Each CDR3 is given with its conserved first and last residue. D genes are given only for firm matches. The size entry is marked missing in some rows and otherwise reads once, few, many or a size class.

CASSPETQTYEQYF | TGTGCCAGCAGCCCAGAGACTCAGACCTACGAGCAGTACTTC | - | TRBJ2-7 | - | TRBV7-8
CSGKGSYEQYF | TGCAGCGGGAAGGGATCCTACGAGCAGTACTTC | - | TRBJ2-7 | few | TRBV29-1
CASSQGGYSNQPQHF | TGCGCCAGCAGTCAGGGCGGTTATAGCAATCAGCCCCAGCATTTT | - | TRBJ1-5 | - | TRBV23-1
CASTLGLAGVNEQFF | TGTGCCAGCACCCTGGGACTAGCGGGAGTTAATGAGCAGTTCTTC | TRBD2 | TRBJ2-1 | - | TRBV28
CASSLGAEQYF | TGCGCCAGCAGCTTGGGTGCAGAGCAGTACTTC | - | TRBJ2-7 | - | TRBV5-1
CAWSGQNTEAFF | TGTGCCTGGTCCGGACAGAACACTGAAGCTTTCTTT | - | TRBJ1-1 | - | TRBV30
CAWSETSGLYNSPLHF | TGTGCCTGGAGTGAAACTTCAGGCCTCTATAATTCACCCCTCCACTTT | - | TRBJ1-6 | - | TRBV30
CAWSLTRPNTGELFF | TGTGCCTGGTCCCTTACTAGACCTAACACCGGGGAGCTGTTTTTT | - | TRBJ2-2 | - | TRBV30
CAWSHLPGEQYF | TGTGCCTGGAGTCACTTACCGGGGGAGCAGTACTTC | - | TRBJ2-7 | - | TRBV30
CASSQLGTPQETQYF | TGCGCCAGCAGCCAACTCGGGACACCTCAAGAGACCCAGTACTTC | - | TRBJ2-5 | - | TRBV4-1
CASSYDRSTDTQYF | TGTGCCAGCAGCTACGACAGGAGCACAGATACGCAGTATTTT | - | TRBJ2-3 | - | TRBV7-9
CAIKGSQETQYF | TGTGCCATCAAGGGCAGCCAAGAGACCCAGTACTTC | - | TRBJ2-5 | - | TRBV10-3
CARGTGPGETQYF | TGTGCCAGAGGGACAGGGCCGGGGGAGACCCAGTACTTC | TRBD1 | TRBJ2-5 | few | TRBV6-1
CAWTGSGANVLTF | TGTGCCTGGACGGGCTCTGGGGCCAACGTCCTGACTTTC | - | TRBJ2-6 | - | TRBV30
CASSLRLAEETQYF | TGTGCCAGCAGCTTAAGACTAGCGGAAGAGACCCAGTACTTC | TRBD2 | TRBJ2-5 | - | TRBV11-2
CASSLTDSSYNEQFF | TGCGCCAGCAGCTTGACCGATAGCTCCTACAATGAGCAGTTCTTC | - | TRBJ2-1 | few | TRBV5-1
CSARGRRETQYF | TGCAGCGCGCGGGGGCGGAGAGAGACCCAGTACTTC | - | TRBJ2-5 | - | TRBV29-1
CAWSEGAKTQYF | TGTGCCTGGAGTGAGGGAGCGAAGACCCAGTACTTC | - | TRBJ2-5 | once | TRBV30
CAWSVLRETQYF | TGTGCCTGGAGTGTACTCCGGGAGACCCAGTACTTC | - | TRBJ2-5 | - | TRBV30
CATVSVGGELFF | TGTGCCACCGTTAGCGTCGGCGGGGAGCTGTTTTTT | - | TRBJ2-2 | - | TRBV10-3
CASSQQQTSGLGAIF | TGTGCCAGCAGTCAACAACAGACTAGCGGGCTAGGGGCGATCTTC | TRBD2 | TRBJ2-1 | - | TRBV13
CASSGRAENTGELFF | TGTGCCAGCAGCGGCCGAGCGGAGAACACCGGGGAGCTGTTTTTT | - | TRBJ2-2 | few | TRBV11-3
CASHRDRGTGELFF | TGTGCCAGCCACCGGGACAGGGGGACCGGGGAGCTGTTTTTT | TRBD1 | TRBJ2-2 | - | TRBV2
CAWSPQYNEQFF | TGTGCCTGGAGTCCCCAATACAATGAGCAGTTCTTC | - | TRBJ2-1 | - | TRBV30
CASSLPGQGKYEQYF | TGTGCCAGCAGCCTCCCGGGACAGGGGAAGTACGAGCAGTACTTC | TRBD1 | TRBJ2-7 | - | TRBV14
CSATFMDEQFF | TGCAGTGCCACCTTCATGGATGAGCAGTTCTTC | - | TRBJ2-1 | - | TRBV20-1
CSVDPLGSSRGYTF | TGCAGCGTTGACCCCTTAGGTAGCAGCAGGGGCTACACCTTC | - | TRBJ1-2 | - | TRBV29-1
CASRTRGYEQYF | TGTGCCAGCAGGACCCGGGGCTACGAGCAGTACTTC | - | TRBJ2-7 | - | TRBV28
CSLGLPADTQYF | TGCAGCTTGGGACTACCCGCAGATACGCAGTATTTT | TRBD2 | TRBJ2-3 | - | TRBV29-1
CAWSASASSGNTIYF | TGTGCCTGGAGTGCGTCAGCTAGCTCTGGAAACACCATATATTTT | - | TRBJ1-3 | - | TRBV30
CASSQRRETQYF | TGTGCCAGCAGTCAGAGAAGGGAGACCCAGTACTTC | - | TRBJ2-5 | once | TRBV28